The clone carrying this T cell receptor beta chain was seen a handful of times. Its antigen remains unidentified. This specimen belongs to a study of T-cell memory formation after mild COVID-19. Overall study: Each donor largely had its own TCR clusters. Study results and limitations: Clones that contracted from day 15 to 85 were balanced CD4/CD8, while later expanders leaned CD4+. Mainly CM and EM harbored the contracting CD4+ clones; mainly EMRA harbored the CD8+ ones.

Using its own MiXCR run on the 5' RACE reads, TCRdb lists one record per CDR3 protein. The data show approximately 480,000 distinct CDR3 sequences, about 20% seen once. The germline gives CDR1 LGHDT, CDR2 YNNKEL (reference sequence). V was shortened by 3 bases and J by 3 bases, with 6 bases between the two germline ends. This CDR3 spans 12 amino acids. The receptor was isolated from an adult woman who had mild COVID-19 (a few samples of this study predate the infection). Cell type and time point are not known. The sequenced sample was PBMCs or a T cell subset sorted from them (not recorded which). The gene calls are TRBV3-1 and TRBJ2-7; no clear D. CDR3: CASSQADYEQYF. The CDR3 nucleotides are TGTGCCAGCAGCCAGGCAGACTACGAGCAGTACTTC.